This TCR beta chain was obtained from a study of CD8 T cells in ankylosing spondylitis listed by TCRdb under 2017. As for the study more broadly: The study set out to find disease-linked TCR variants by profiling T cell receptor beta repertoires in ankylosing spondylitis patients and healthy donors. Peripheral blood was sampled, and synovial fluid was also collected from ankylosing spondylitis patients. The whole study cohort included 108 healthy donors and 20 to 30 ankylosing spondylitis patients. Broad study findings and their caveats: A CD8+ phenotype was shown by the disease-linked clones, which were found at relatively low frequencies in peripheral blood. Significant enrichment of the disease-linked clones was reported in matched synovial fluid samples from ankylosing spondylitis patients. Blood from ankylosing spondylitis patients appeared to be characterized by a TCR beta motif composed of roughly 8 highly homologous amino acid variants. Some TCR beta motif variants had previously been reported in synovial fluid and blood of reactive arthritis patients, which suggested common disease-initiation mechanisms.

The sequencing machine was an Illumina HiSeq 2500. Quantitative 5'-RACE with molecular barcodes was the method used to prepare the TCR beta libraries. The study's processing was this. Disease-linked TCR variants were identified with a new computational method built on a probabilistic model of VDJ rearrangement. Clones were called with MiXCR by TCRdb after fastp trimmed the public reads at Q25, and only in-frame beta chains were retained. Merged by CDR3 protein, the rows form single entries marked with the most common genes and DNA. In this record, the V and J calls reflect TCRdb's handling and not the investigators' own analysis. The sample includes about 96,000 distinct CDR3 sequences, with under 30% observed a single time. Around three fifths of the sample goes to the ten largest clones. Details on this clonotype: The clone's antigen remains unknown. A much larger clone lies a single base off, so this may be a read error.

This clonotype was sampled from a male donor with ankylosing spondylitis or in good health (not recorded which). Material for sequencing was blood, either unsorted or a sorted T cell fraction (not recorded which).

Here is the DNA: TGCAGCATTCGCCCGACAGGGGGCAGAGAGACCCAGTACTTC. This is translated as CSIRPTGGRETQYF. Recombination connected TRBV29-1 to TRBJ2-5; 10 bases in between match TRBD1. The germline V gene sets CDR1 to SQVTM and CDR2 to ANQGSEA. From the cysteine up to the phenylalanine, the CDR3 has a length of 14 residues. The CDR3 DNA has 42 bases and is translated from base 1. Trimming removed 8 bases from V and 4 bases from J; the gene matches leave 10 bases unexplained.